The sequence of this T cell receptor beta chain was determined in a study of neurological immune-mediated disorders. This clonotype came up a few times. Its antigen remains unknown. Broader study findings: No sharing of CDR3 amino acid sequences was observed among expanded clones across subjects, suggesting private repertoires in all groups.

With 6 bases clipped from V and 4 bases from J, the junction kept 9 bases outside the gene matches. This CDR3 has 15 residues. Germline V gene data show CDR1 as DFQATT and CDR2 as SNEGSKA (reference sequence). TCRdb re-analysed the 5' RACE reads in MiXCR, keeping a single row per CDR3 protein. The sample carries 17,000 or so distinct CDR3 sequences, under 35% recorded once. This TCR derives from a man over 45 with HTLV-1-associated myelopathy (HAM/TSP). Sequences were obtained from PBMCs. The chain combines TRBV20-1 with TRBJ2-3; 11 bases fit TRBD1. The CDR3, as DNA: TGCAGTGCCCTAGGGGACAGGGGGTTCGCAGATACGCAGTATTTT. Translating gives CSALGDRGFADTQYF.